This record covers a single TCR beta chain. In the original analysis: Reference gene primer amplification gave nucleated cell count estimates. Sequencing was performed with immunoSEQ multiplex PCR; in TCRdb, only in-frame clones are kept and a portion is missing. Clone size and V and J calls were adopted from that table, with D and trimming inferred from the DNA. The sample has about 190,000 clones; around 83% are singletons. This entry belongs to a study of blood T cell repertoires in COVID-19. Study background: In each case, the material was cDNA or gDNA derived from T cells, B-cell-depleted T cells, or PBMCs.

Germline V CDR1 and CDR2: SGDLS, YYNGEE. V gave up 3 bases and J gave up 4 bases; unmatched junction bases: 4. The CDR3 extends over 14 amino acids. The TCR originated in a woman aged 40 to 50 with acute or convalescent COVID-19. V gene TRBV9 combines with J gene TRBJ1-1, with 9 bases aligning to TRBD1. The sequenced sample consisted of peripheral blood. The CDR3 region is CASSGRDRVTEAFF. The CDR3 region has the DNA TGTGCCAGCAGCGGCCGGGACAGGGTCACTGAAGCTTTCTTT.